One and the same sample provided the 8 T cell receptor beta chains below, sequenced in a study of Ad26.COV2.S vaccination and SARS-CoV-2 variants. The data were produced by immunoSEQ multiplex PCR, yet TCRdb's version contains in-frame clones alone and is incomplete. This table has about 680,000 clones, about 89% appearing once. The sample's treatment: about 20 received Ad26.COV2.S at low or high dose, single or two shots; about 5 received placebo; per-sample allocation not given. Specimen acquisition occurred on day 63 following the initial vaccine or placebo injection. The source was peripheral blood, collected in a trial of Ad26.COV2.S vaccine versus placebo. Receptors were obtained from a person between 18 and 65 years old who received the Ad26.COV2.S COVID-19 vaccine or a placebo.

The chain employs TRBV20-1 and TRBJ2-1; no reliable D call. Looked up from germline, CDR1 is DFQATT and CDR2 is SNEGSKA (reference sequence). This CDR3 comprises 15 residues. V shed 3 bases and J shed 7 bases, with 19 bases lying between them. The CDR3 spells CSASDEPLLHNEQFF. The CDR3 DNA follows: TGCAGTGCTAGTGACGAACCTCTCCTTCATAATGAGCAGTTCTTC.

The rearrangement uses TRBV27 and TRBJ2-2; no clear D gene. The ends were cut back, 2 bases at V and 2 bases at J, with 9 bases in the middle. The germline gives CDR1 MNHEY, CDR2 SMNVEV (reference sequence). The CDR3 is made up of 15 amino acids. The CDR3 bases are TGTGCCAGCAGTTTAGCCGGACCAAACACCGGGGAGCTGTTTTTT. It translates to CASSLAGPNTGELFF.

This chain joins TRBV30 and TRBJ2-1; D remains ambiguous. CDR3 length: 11 residues. V lost 0 bases and J lost 9, with 6 bases in between. Germline-derived CDR1 and CDR2 are GTSNPN and SVGIG (reference sequence). The CDR3 DNA is TGTGCCTGGAGTGTATCGGGTGAGCAGTTCTTC. Translation: CAWSVSGEQFF.

There are a few counts of this clone. This chain uses TRBV24-1 with TRBJ1-5; TRBD1 aligns across 9 bases. The V gene end was trimmed by 8 bases and the J gene end by 1 base; junction bases not matched to a gene: 11. This CDR3 is 17 amino acids long. Looked up from germline, CDR1 is KGHDR and CDR2 is SFDVKD. CDR3 sequence reads: CATTMRGDRESNQPQHF. The CDR3 nucleotides read TGTGCCACCACCATGCGGGGGGACAGGGAGAGCAATCAGCCCCAGCATTTT.

This chain connects TRBV29-1 to TRBJ2-3, with 8 bases fitting TRBD2. Germline trimming cut 3 bases from V and 4 bases from J; bases unmatched to any gene: 15. This CDR3 spans 17 amino acids. Germline-derived CDR1 and CDR2 are SQVTM and ANQGSEA. For the CDR3, the DNA is TGCAGCGTTGATAGGGTCGAAGCGGGAGATAGGTCAGATACGCAGTATTTT. Amino acids: CSVDRVEAGDRSDTQYF.

The CDR3: CASRQGTANYGYTF. The CDR3 bases are TGTGCCAGCAGGCAAGGGACAGCTAACTATGGCTACACCTTC. V usage is TRBV2 and J usage is TRBJ1-2, with 7 positions matching TRBD1. The CDR3 runs 14 residues. Germline lookup yields CDR1 SNHLY and CDR2 FYNNEI. With V trimmed by 6 bases and J by 0 bases, 4 bases remained unmatched. The full variable domain, rest sourced from reference TRBV2 and TRBJ1-2, is EPEVTQTPSHQVTQMGQEVILRCVPISNHLYFYWYRQILGQKVEFLVSFYNNEISEKSEIFDDQFSVERPDGSNFTLKIRSTKLEDSAMYFCASRQGTANYGYTFGSGTRLTVV.

This chain links TRBV10-1 with TRBJ2-3, with D tentatively TRBD1 or TRBD2 (5 bases each). V lost 5 bases to trimming and J lost 4 bases, with 10 bases between them. Germline CDR1 is WNHNN and CDR2 is SYGVQD (reference sequence). The CDR3 runs to 13 residues. CDR3 coding DNA: TGCGCCAGCAGTTCGGGACCTGCAGATACGCAGTATTTT. It codes for CASSSGPADTQYF.

The rearrangement links TRBV6-5 to TRBJ2-7; 7 bases map to TRBD2. Germline V CDR1 and CDR2: MNHEY, SVGAGI. The CDR3 extends over 15 amino acids. V dropped 1 base and J dropped 7; count of bases not matched to a gene: 10. The CDR3 loop reads CASSYWASGPLEQYF. Here the CDR3 DNA reads TGTGCCAGCAGTTACTGGGCTAGCGGCCCTCTGGAGCAGTACTTC.